One and the same sample provided the 27 T cell receptor beta chains below, sequenced in a study of cytomegalovirus exposure and HLA in healthy donors. TCRdb's copy holds only in-frame clones and misses some; the assay was immunoSEQ multiplex PCR. This table holds about 200,000 clones, around four fifths found once. The sequenced sample consisted of PBMCs. These receptors were taken from a woman younger than 30 in good health and CMV-seronegative.

In its sample, this clone was seen once. The chain uses TRBV7-9 and TRBJ1-4; 7 bases are a match to TRBD1. V trimming: 1 base; J trimming: 4 bases; junction bases outside the gene matches: 3. This CDR3 is 15 amino acids long. CDR1 is SEHNR, CDR2 FQNEAQ, per germline (reference sequence). CDR3 protein: CASSLGQGVNEKLFF. CDR3 nucleotide sequence: TGTGCCAGCAGCTTAGGACAGGGAGTTAATGAAAAACTGTTTTTT.

The chain uses TRBV11-2 and TRBJ1-5; unclear D gene. CDR1 SGHAT and CDR2 FQNNGV come from the germline V gene. The CDR3 has 13 amino acids. V lost 3 bases and J 5 bases, leaving 8 bases between the germline ends. The CDR3 DNA reads as TGTGCCAGCAGCTTTGATTCCGATCAGCCCCAGCATTTT. The encoded protein is CASSFDSDQPQHF.

The chain couples TRBV28 to TRBJ1-5; tentatively, D is TRBD1 (6 bases). The CDR3 loop spans 15 amino acids. Germline values: CDR1 MDHEN, CDR2 SYDVKM. Trimming left V 6 bases short and J 3 bases short, with 15 bases between. The CDR3 DNA follows: TGTGCCAGCAGGTACGCGGGGGGGCCCAATCAGCCCCAGCATTTT. Its protein product is CASRYAGGPNQPQHF.

This clone was recorded only once. This sequence joins TRBV30 and TRBJ1-1; a possible D gene is TRBD1 (5 bases). There are 12 residues in the CDR3. Germline assignment: CDR1 GTSNPN and CDR2 SVGIG (reference sequence). The CDR3 DNA reads TGTGCGGTATCCGGGGACCCATCAGAAGCTTTCTTT. This sequence encodes CAVSGDPSEAFF.

This chain uses TRBV28 with TRBJ2-6; 7 positions match TRBD1. The CDR3 has 15 amino acids. Germline V gene data show CDR1 as MDHEN and CDR2 as SYDVKM. J was trimmed by 4 bases and V by 6 bases; bases with no gene match: 6. CDR3 DNA sequence: TGTGCCAGCAGCCCGAGCAGGGGGGGGGCCAACGTCCTGACTTTC. Residues: CASSPSRGGANVLTF.

This clone has a handful of counts. V gene TRBV2 combines with J gene TRBJ1-2; the D is unclear. Germline lookup yields CDR1 SNHLY and CDR2 FYNNEI. The germline V and J ends were trimmed by 8 bases and 3 bases, with 10 bases remaining between them. CDR3 length equals 12 residues. CDR3 in amino acids: CASGGSYYGYTF. The CDR3 nucleotides read TGTGCCAGCGGTGGCAGCTACTATGGCTACACCTTC.

The rearrangement joins TRBV7-3 to TRBJ2-1; 9 bases agree with TRBD2. This CDR3 has 16 residues. V dropped 5 bases and J dropped 3; count of bases not matched to a gene: 8. The germline CDR1 and CDR2 sequences are SGHTA and FQGTGA. CDR3 region: CASSAQSSGIYNEQFF. The DNA for the CDR3 is TGTGCCAGCAGCGCCCAATCTAGCGGGATCTACAATGAGCAGTTCTTC.

The rearrangement uses TRBV19 and TRBJ2-1; D not resolved. CDR3 length equals 11 residues. Germline lookup yields CDR1 LNHDA and CDR2 SQIVND (reference sequence). The V gene lost 4 bases and the J gene lost 8 bases, with 6 bases spanning the gap. The CDR3 DNA is TGTGCCAGTAGTACAATGGATGAGCAGTTCTTC. This translates into CASSTMDEQFF.

Comments on this clone: It is unclear where the CDR3 begins or ends on the DNA, so no DNA is shown, and the CDR3 is as TCRdb lists it. This chain connects TRBV27 to TRBJ2-7; the DNA was not used to check the table's D call, TRBD1. Both ends counted, the CDR3 spans 15 residues. Germline-derived CDR1 and CDR2 are MNHEY and SMNVEV (reference sequence). CDR3 protein: CASSFGPGGVYEQYF.

The gene calls are TRBV6-1 and TRBJ2-3; the match to TRBD2 covers 16 bases. CDR3 size: 18 residues. The germline V gene encodes CDR1 MNHNS and CDR2 SASEGT. After removal of 3 bases from V and 3 bases from J, the junction contained 6 bases not matched to a gene. The CDR3 DNA follows: TGTGCCAGCAGTGATTCACCGGGACTAGCGGGGGGGACAGATACGCAGTATTTT. Amino acid sequence: CASSDSPGLAGGTDTQYF.

The chain has TRBV6-5 and TRBJ1-2; D not resolved. CDR1 is MNHEY and CDR2 is SVGAGI in the germline V gene. V was cut by 5 bases and J by 8 bases, with 15 bases left in between. This CDR3 has 13 amino acids. The DNA for the CDR3 is TGTGCCAGCAGTATCGGTGTTGGGGTAGGCTACACCTTC. It translates to CASSIGVGVGYTF.

V usage is TRBV29-1 and J usage is TRBJ2-2; 12 positions match TRBD2. V trimming: 5 bases; J trimming: 5 bases; junction bases outside the gene matches: 9. Germline V lookup: CDR1 SQVTM, CDR2 ANQGSEA. The CDR3 has 16 residues. The CDR3 loop is CSVSPSGGAETGELFF. In nucleotides, the CDR3 is TGCAGCGTTTCCCCTAGCGGGGGGGCGGAGACCGGGGAGCTGTTTTTT.

The CDR3 sequence is CASSLDRGGFDTEAFF. CDR3 DNA: TGCGCCAGCAGCCTGGACAGGGGAGGGTTTGACACTGAAGCTTTCTTT. This chain connects TRBV5-1 to TRBJ1-1, with 9 nucleotides matching TRBD1. This CDR3 is 16 amino acids long. V lost 4 bases to trimming and J lost 3 bases; unmatched junction nucleotides: 10. Germline CDR1 and CDR2: SGHRS and YFSETQ.

This chain connects TRBV5-8 to TRBJ2-1; D gene uncertain. CDR1 is SGHTS and CDR2 is YDEGEE in the germline V gene. Deletions cut 4 bases from V and 10 bases from J, with 9 bases between. The CDR3 contains 11 residues. In nucleotides, the CDR3 is TGTGCCAGCAGCCCCCGGCCGGAGCAGTTCTTC. Translating it yields CASSPRPEQFF.

The J gene is TRBJ1-1, the V gene TRBV19, with D maybe TRBD1 (6 bases). Trimming left V 8 bases short and J 6 bases short, with 16 bases between. This CDR3 comprises 13 residues. Germline CDR1 reads LNHDA; CDR2 reads SQIVND (reference sequence). CDR3 nucleotide sequence: TGTGCCAGTCACGACAGGCTGTGGGCTGAAGCTTTCTTT. It yields the protein CASHDRLWAEAFF.

J is TRBJ1-2 and V is TRBV19; D is uncertain. The CDR3 contains 12 residues. Germline CDR1 and CDR2: LNHDA and SQIVND (reference sequence). V was clipped by 3 bases and J by 6 bases, with 8 bases between them. As DNA, the CDR3 is TGTGCCAGTAGTATGTTTCGGGATGGCTACACCTTC. Amino acids: CASSMFRDGYTF.

The chain recombines TRBV5-1 with TRBJ1-2; perhaps TRBD1 as D (6 bases). This CDR3 spans 13 amino acids. V lost 5 bases, J lost 4 bases, and 12 bases lay in between. Germline-derived CDR1 and CDR2 are SGHRS and YFSETQ. The CDR3 sequence: CASRRTAFYGYTF. For the CDR3, the DNA is TGCGCCAGCAGACGGACAGCCTTCTATGGCTACACCTTC.

Here the CDR3 reads CSARPQGYTF. Here the CDR3 DNA reads TGCAGTGCCAGGCCTCAAGGCTACACCTTC. V is TRBV20-1 and J is TRBJ1-2; D ambiguous. The CDR3 is 10 residues long. Looked up from germline, CDR1 is DFQATT and CDR2 is SNEGSKA (reference sequence). The ends were cut back, 6 bases at V and 8 bases at J, with 10 bases in the middle.

This rearrangement joins TRBV5-1 to TRBJ2-7; the D gene could be TRBD1 or TRBD2 (5 bases each). The CDR3 runs to 14 residues. The V gene lost 1 base and the J gene lost 3 bases, with 11 bases spanning the gap. Looked up from germline, CDR1 is SGHRS and CDR2 is YFSETQ. The CDR3 region is CASSLPGTVYEQYF. In nucleotides, the CDR3 is TGCGCCAGCAGCTTGCCAGGGACGGTCTACGAGCAGTACTTC.

The V and J genes are TRBV25-1 and TRBJ2-1; TRBD2 matches 14 bases. With V trimmed by 2 bases and J by 5 bases, 5 bases remained unmatched. The CDR3 runs to 17 residues. Per germline, CDR1 MGHDK and CDR2 SYGVNS. The DNA of the CDR3 is TGTGCCAGCAGTGAAGGCGGGACTAGCGGGAGAGACAATGAGCAGTTCTTC. This gives the protein CASSEGGTSGRDNEQFF.

This clone turned up a few times. This chain links TRBV28 with TRBJ1-2; D may be TRBD1 (6 bases). Germline CDR1 and CDR2: MDHEN and SYDVKM. This CDR3 is built from 13 residues. Trimming left V 7 bases short and J 2 bases short, with 11 bases between. This chain's CDR3 is CASKRGANYGYTF. For the CDR3, the DNA is TGTGCCAGCAAACGGGGGGCCAACTATGGCTACACCTTC.

The rearrangement links TRBV5-1 to TRBJ1-1, with D possibly matching TRBD1 (5 bases). The CDR3 spans 14 residues. The ends were cut back, 4 bases at V and 0 bases at J, with 10 bases in the middle. Per germline, CDR1 SGHRS and CDR2 YFSETQ. In DNA form, the CDR3 reads TGCGCCAGCAGCCCCGGGGACCTGAACACTGAAGCTTTCTTT. Protein product: CASSPGDLNTEAFF.

The chain uses TRBV2 and TRBJ1-5; no clear D gene. Per the germline V gene, CDR1 is SNHLY and CDR2 is FYNNEI. The V gene lost 5 bases and the J gene lost 1 base, with 12 bases spanning the gap. This CDR3 has 15 amino acids. The CDR3 loop is CASSTEGVSNQPQHF. DNA of the CDR3: TGTGCCAGCAGTACAGAGGGAGTAAGCAATCAGCCCCAGCATTTT.

The chain is built from TRBV11-3 and TRBJ1-5, with a weak D call TRBD1 (5 bases). V was trimmed by 5 bases and J by 2 bases, leaving 10 bases between them. CDR3 size: 14 residues. Germline loops: CDR1 SGHNT, CDR2 YENEEA. This CDR3 is CASSPGSGNQPQHF. The CDR3 DNA reads TGTGCCAGCAGCCCAGGGTCGGGCAATCAGCCCCAGCATTTT.

The chain recombines TRBV6-1 with TRBJ1-5; D remains ambiguous. CDR1 is MNHNS, CDR2 SASEGT, per germline. The V gene lost 3 bases and the J gene lost 0 bases, with 9 bases spanning the gap. The length of the CDR3 is 15 residues. CDR3 in DNA: TGTGCCAGCAGTGATCCTGGGGTTAGCAATCAGCCCCAGCATTTT. Translated: CASSDPGVSNQPQHF.

CDR3 sequence reads: CASIETANSPLHF. The CDR3 coding sequence is TGTGCCAGCATCGAGACAGCCAATTCACCCCTCCACTTT. The V and J genes are TRBV2 and TRBJ1-6; D is perhaps TRBD1 (5 bases). The CDR3 is 13 amino acids. V lost 7 bases and J 7 bases, leaving 11 bases between the germline ends. Germline CDR1 reads SNHLY; CDR2 reads FYNNEI.

V is TRBV7-9 and J is TRBJ1-6; no firm D call. The CDR3 has 13 residues. The V end was cut by 5 bases, the J end by 8 bases, with 10 bases between. Germline-derived CDR1 and CDR2 are SEHNR and FQNEAQ (reference sequence). For the CDR3, the DNA is TGTGCCAGCAGCCCCCGGGCTGATTCACCCCTCCACTTT. Its protein is CASSPRADSPLHF.